This T cell receptor beta chain was retrieved from a study of cytomegalovirus exposure and HLA in healthy donors. This clone was counted a few times. 13 Jbeta primers and 60 Vbeta primers were used for the PCR. Here immunoSEQ multiplex PCR was the method, and the copy in TCRdb shows in-frame clones only, minus some. The data hold tens of thousands of clones, with roughly 82% observed a single time. CDR3 length equals 14 residues. The V end was cut by 6 bases, the J end by 1 base, with 12 bases between. Germline V gives CDR1 KGHSH, CDR2 LQKENI. J is TRBJ1-1 and V is TRBV18; maybe TRBD1 (5 bases). The material sequenced was PBMCs. The receptor was derived from a man aged 25 to 45 in good health and CMV-seronegative. CDR3 in DNA: TGTGCCAGCTCCACGACAGCCCAGAACACTGAAGCTTTCTTT. Its translation: CASSTTAQNTEAFF.